Below are 32 T cell receptor beta chains sequenced from a single sample in a study of identifying expanded T cells in peripheral blood. Data came from immunoSEQ multiplex PCR; TCRdb stores just in-frame clones and leaves some out. Among 100,000 to 150,000 clones listed, about four fifths were seen once. Input material: blood. These receptors were collected from a person between 18 and 69 years old in good health.

The chain employs TRBV10-2 and TRBJ1-2, with D unresolved. This CDR3 is built from 15 residues. Germline lookup yields CDR1 WSHSY and CDR2 SAAADI. V was trimmed by 7 bases and J by 4 bases, leaving 19 bases between them. The CDR3 DNA reads as TGCGCCAGCACCACATACAGATTAGGGATCTATGGCTACACCTTC. Residues: CASTTYRLGIYGYTF.

This clone was counted a few times. This rearrangement joins TRBV7-2 to TRBJ1-6; 9 nucleotides line up with TRBD1. CDR3 length: 15 residues. Germline CDR1 is SGHTA and CDR2 is FQGNSA. Losses at the gene ends were 4 bases for V and 10 bases for J; bases not matched to a gene: 8. In nucleotides, the CDR3 is TGTGCCAGCAGCTGGGGACAGGGAGGAACGTCACCCCTCCACTTT. Translated, it gives CASSWGQGGTSPLHF.

J is TRBJ1-5 and V is TRBV11-3; a weak D match, TRBD1 (5 bases). CDR1 is SGHNT and CDR2 is YENEEA in the germline V gene. The germline V and J ends were trimmed by 1 base and 4 bases, with 14 bases remaining between them. The CDR3 loop spans 16 amino acids. This chain's CDR3 is CASSLGGGRDNQPQHF. The CDR3 nucleotides read TGTGCCAGCAGCTTAGGTGGCGGCAGGGATAATCAGCCCCAGCATTTT.

The chain joins TRBV30 to TRBJ2-3, with 11 bases fitting TRBD2. Germline lookup yields CDR1 GTSNPN and CDR2 SVGIG (reference sequence). V dropped 4 bases and J dropped 1; count of bases not matched to a gene: 7. The CDR3 consists of 16 residues. The CDR3, as DNA: TGTGCCTGGAAAGAACTAGCGGGGGCCCGCACAGATACGCAGTATTTT. Amino acids: CAWKELAGARTDTQYF.

The gene calls are TRBV30 and TRBJ2-3; weak D call: TRBD1 (7 bases). The CDR3 totals 18 residues. In germline, CDR1 is GTSNPN, CDR2 SVGIG (reference sequence). V dropped 7 bases and J dropped 0 bases, with 26 bases sitting between them. The CDR3 sequence: CAYLKGGQRLYSTDTQYF. The CDR3 nucleotides are TGTGCCTACTTAAAGGGGGGACAGCGACTTTATAGCACAGATACGCAGTATTTT.

This clone was recorded once. The chain uses TRBV2 and TRBJ2-7; 7 bases are a match to TRBD1. The V segment lost 10 bases and the J segment 2 bases; nucleotides outside the gene matches: 8. CDR1 and CDR2 (germline): SNHLY, FYNNEI. The CDR3 loop spans 13 amino acids. DNA of the CDR3: TGTGCCACCAGGACAGGACTCACCTACGAGCAGTACTTC. Its protein product is CATRTGLTYEQYF.

The J gene is TRBJ2-3, the V gene TRBV7-3; the D gene could be TRBD1 or TRBD2 (5 bases each). The CDR3 contains 15 residues. Looked up from germline, CDR1 is SGHTA and CDR2 is FQGTGA. Trimming cost V 1 base and J 4 bases, with 12 bases left between them. CDR3 amino acids: CASSLRPGRADTQYF. The CDR3 DNA reads TGTGCCAGCAGCTTAAGGCCGGGGCGCGCAGATACGCAGTATTTT.

Note on this clone: Other nucleotide sequences from this sample produce the same CDR3. The rearrangement joins TRBV11-2 to TRBJ2-7, with D uncertain. Trimming removed 1 base from V and 3 bases from J, with 4 bases in between. This CDR3 is built from 12 residues. Germline V gives CDR1 SGHAT, CDR2 FQNNGV. The CDR3 coding sequence is TGTGCCAGCAGCTTAGGGAGCTACGAGCAGTACTTC. Translation gives CASSLGSYEQYF. Based on the CDR3 plus reference TRBV11-2 and TRBJ2-7, the full variable domain is EAGVAQSPRYKIIEKRQSVAFWCNPISGHATLYWYQQILGQGPKLLIQFQNNGVVDDSQLPKDRFSAERLKGVDSTLKIQPAKLEDSAVYLCASSLGSYEQYFGPGTRLTVT.

V and J are TRBV19 and TRBJ1-2, with D perhaps matching TRBD1 (5 bases). V gave up 2 bases and J gave up 5 bases, with 15 bases separating them. Germline CDR1 reads LNHDA; CDR2 reads SQIVND (reference sequence). The CDR3 runs 15 residues. CDR3 sequence reads: CASSIIIEDIYGYTF. The CDR3, as DNA: TGTGCCAGTAGTATAATTATCGAGGACATATATGGCTACACCTTC.

The chain couples TRBV5-1 to TRBJ2-4, with 8 bases lining up with TRBD1. CDR1 is SGHRS and CDR2 is YFSETQ in the germline V gene. J gave up 0 bases and V 4 bases, and 6 bases lay outside the gene matches. The CDR3 length is 16 residues. The DNA of the CDR3 is TGCGCCAGCAGCCCCGGACAGGGATTAGCCAAAAACATTCAGTACTTC. Translating it yields CASSPGQGLAKNIQYF.

The chain combines TRBV7-3 with TRBJ2-7; 9 positions match TRBD1. Germline CDR1 reads SGHTA; CDR2 reads FQGTGA. V lost 5 bases and J lost 7; bases outside the gene matches: 12. The CDR3 has 15 amino acids. The CDR3 here is CASSPGQGRGEEQYF. CDR3 DNA: TGTGCCAGCAGCCCAGGACAGGGGCGGGGAGAAGAGCAGTACTTC.

This clone was seen only a few times. The chain uses TRBV5-4 and TRBJ2-7; weak D call: TRBD1 (6 bases). Looked up from germline, CDR1 is SGHNT and CDR2 is YYREEE (reference sequence). The CDR3 sequence is 12 residues long. V was shortened by 0 bases and J by 9 bases, with 10 bases between the two germline ends. The CDR3 bases are TGTGCCAGCAGCTTGGACAGGGACGCGCAGTACTTC. Protein sequence: CASSLDRDAQYF.

CDR3: CASSGERAGNNYGYTF. The CDR3 region has the DNA TGTGCCAGCAGTGGCGAGCGGGCAGGAAATAACTATGGCTACACCTTC. The gene calls are TRBV11-2 and TRBJ1-2; D is unresolved. The CDR3 runs 16 residues. Germline V lookup: CDR1 SGHAT, CDR2 FQNNGV. Trimming removed 6 bases at V and 1 base at J, with 18 bases between.

This clone was counted at least ten times. This sequence joins TRBV14 and TRBJ1-2, with 7 bases aligning to TRBD1. CDR3 length equals 15 residues. The J segment lost 4 bases and the V segment lost 2 bases, leaving 7 bases of the junction unmatched. CDR1 is SGHDN, CDR2 FVKESK, per germline. CDR3 protein: CASSQMMGQSYGYTF. As DNA, the CDR3 is TGTGCCAGCAGCCAAATGATGGGACAGTCCTATGGCTACACCTTC.

V gene TRBV12-2 combines with J gene TRBJ1-2; the tabulated D call, TRBD1, remains unverified against the DNA. TRBV12-2 is marked as a pseudogene. This CDR3 has 15 amino acids. For the CDR3, the DNA is TGTGCAAGTCGCTTGAGGGGGCAAAGGAACTATGGCTACACCTTC. Translating gives CASRLRGQRNYGYTF.

The gene calls are TRBV11-3 and TRBJ1-2, with D possibly matching TRBD1 (6 bases). Trimming shortened V by 5 bases and J by 4 bases, and 8 bases separated the two germline ends. This CDR3 has 12 residues. CDR1 and CDR2 from the germline V gene are SGHNT and YENEEA. The CDR3 region is CASSLQGYGYTF. As DNA, the CDR3 is TGTGCCAGCAGCCTACAGGGCTATGGCTACACCTTC.

The chain is built from TRBV27 and TRBJ2-7, with 8 bases aligning to TRBD2. V dropped 4 bases and J dropped 3; count of bases not matched to a gene: 5. The germline V gene encodes CDR1 MNHEY and CDR2 SMNVEV (reference sequence). CDR3 length: 14 amino acids. CDR3 in amino acids: CASSSTGGIYEQYF. Written as DNA, the CDR3 is TGTGCCAGCAGTTCAACGGGGGGGATCTACGAGCAGTACTTC.

This CDR3 is CASSLVPGRTEAFF. In DNA, the CDR3 is TGCGCCAGCAGCTTGGTTCCAGGGAGGACTGAAGCTTTCTTT. The gene calls are TRBV5-1 and TRBJ1-1; D possibly corresponds to TRBD1 (5 bases). This CDR3 region has 14 residues. CDR1 is SGHRS and CDR2 is YFSETQ in the germline V gene. V dropped 0 bases and J dropped 5 bases, with 11 bases sitting between them. The full variable domain, in which reference TRBV5-1 and TRBJ1-1 provide the parts outside the CDR3, is KAGVTQTPRYLIKTRGQQVTLSCSPISGHRSVSWYQQTPGQGLQFLFEYFSETQRNKGNFPGRFSGRQFSNSRSEMNVSTLELGDSALYLCASSLVPGRTEAFFGQGTRLTVV.

This chain joins TRBV11-3 and TRBJ1-6, with 7 bases identical to TRBD1. The V and J ends lost 5 bases and 9 bases, in that order; junction bases with no gene match: 7. The CDR3 is 14 amino acids. The germline V gene encodes CDR1 SGHNT and CDR2 YENEEA. The CDR3 is CASSPTGRSSPLHF. The CDR3 DNA reads TGTGCCAGCAGCCCGACAGGGAGGAGTTCACCCCTCCACTTT.

This chain joins TRBV6-5 and TRBJ1-2; weak D call: TRBD1 (6 bases). The length of the CDR3 is 16 residues. V gave up 2 bases and J gave up 5 bases, with 18 bases separating them. Germline V CDR1 and CDR2: MNHEY, SVGAGI. The CDR3 loop reads CASSYEVGGARYGYTF. The CDR3 DNA sequence: TGTGCCAGCAGTTACGAAGTGGGGGGCGCTCGGTATGGCTACACCTTC.

The chain has TRBV11-2 and TRBJ1-4; weak D call: TRBD1 (6 bases). The V gene's germline CDR1 is SGHAT and CDR2 FQNNGV. The CDR3 loop spans 14 amino acids. Between the trimmed V and J ends, which lost 4 bases and 3 bases, there was a span of 9 bases. Here the CDR3 DNA reads TGTGCCAGCAGCTCTGGACAGTCTAATGAAAAACTGTTTTTT. Amino acid sequence: CASSSGQSNEKLFF.

The chain recombines TRBV5-1 with TRBJ1-2; possibly TRBD1 for D (6 bases). CDR1 SGHRS and CDR2 YFSETQ come from the germline V gene. With 4 bases removed from V and 4 bases from J, the gap between germline ends came to 14 bases. The CDR3 loop spans 14 amino acids. CDR3 sequence: CASSPDRPFYGYTF. The DNA of the CDR3 is TGCGCCAGCAGCCCGGACAGACCTTTCTATGGCTACACCTTC. Based on the CDR3 plus reference TRBV5-1 and TRBJ1-2, the full variable domain is KAGVTQTPRYLIKTRGQQVTLSCSPISGHRSVSWYQQTPGQGLQFLFEYFSETQRNKGNFPGRFSGRQFSNSRSEMNVSTLELGDSALYLCASSPDRPFYGYTFGSGTRLTVV.

This CDR3 is CASSLFISGELFF. The CDR3 nucleotides are TGTGCCAGCAGCTTATTTATCTCCGGGGAGCTGTTTTTT. The chain combines TRBV7-9 with TRBJ2-2, with D uncertain. The germline gives CDR1 SEHNR, CDR2 FQNEAQ (reference sequence). V lost 2 bases and J lost 6, with 7 bases in between. This CDR3 spans 13 amino acids.

The table lists this clone with many counts. The chain recombines TRBV5-4 with TRBJ2-7, with TRBD2 matching over 7 bases. Germline lookup yields CDR1 SGHNT and CDR2 YYREEE (reference sequence). The trim removed 2 bases at V and 2 bases at J, leaving 7 bases unmatched. This CDR3 contains 15 residues. CDR3 nucleotides: TGTGCCAGCAGCTTTGAGCGGGGATCACCCTACGAGCAGTACTTC. Translated: CASSFERGSPYEQYF.

The rearrangement joins TRBV25-1 to TRBJ2-5, with D uncertain. Germline CDR1 MGHDK, CDR2 SYGVNS. The V end lost 5 bases, the J end lost 2 bases, and 12 bases lay between the germline ends. This CDR3 has 14 residues. The chain's CDR3 is CASSNIRTQETQYF. The DNA for the CDR3 is TGTGCCAGCAGTAATATCCGGACGCAAGAGACCCAGTACTTC.

This sequence joins TRBV19 and TRBJ1-5; D call uncertain. Germline loops: CDR1 LNHDA, CDR2 SQIVND (reference sequence). Trimming removed 5 bases from V and 11 bases from J, with 25 bases in between. The CDR3 runs to 16 residues. In DNA, the CDR3 is TGTGCCAGTAGTCCCACCGGGCAACCTTCGTTTAAGACCCAGCATTTT. This encodes CASSPTGQPSFKTQHF.

This chain connects TRBV19 to TRBJ1-2, with 8 bases identical to TRBD1. The CDR3 extends over 17 amino acids. V dropped 3 bases and J dropped 4; count of bases not matched to a gene: 13. The germline CDR1 and CDR2 sequences are LNHDA and SQIVND (reference sequence). CDR3 in amino acids: CASSMRGQGYLFYGYTF. In DNA, the CDR3 is TGTGCCAGTAGTATGCGCGGACAGGGATACCTCTTCTATGGCTACACCTTC.

The chain combines TRBV14 with TRBJ1-2; TRBD1 might be the D (6 bases). The CDR3 sequence is 16 residues long. Germline CDR1 reads SGHDN; CDR2 reads FVKESK. Trimming stripped 4 bases from V and 4 bases from J, with 19 bases between. CDR3 bases: TGTGCCAGCAGCCCGGTAGCAGGGGCAACAAGCTATGGCTACACCTTC. Its protein product is CASSPVAGATSYGYTF.

This clone was recorded many times. The chain employs TRBV19 and TRBJ1-1; unclear D gene. V was trimmed by 3 bases and J by 7 bases, leaving 15 bases between them. CDR3 length equals 14 residues. CDR1 is LNHDA and CDR2 is SQIVND in the germline V gene (reference sequence). CDR3: CASSIQWGGREAFF. The DNA of the CDR3 is TGTGCCAGTAGTATCCAATGGGGTGGGCGTGAAGCTTTCTTT.

The V gene is TRBV4-3, the J gene TRBJ2-2; unclear D gene. Trimming took off 1 base at V and 1 base at J, with 10 bases between the two ends. Germline-derived CDR1 and CDR2 are LGHNA and YSLEER. The CDR3 covers 16 residues. The CDR3: CASSQGGIGNTGELFF. CDR3 nucleotide sequence: TGCGCCAGCAGCCAAGGAGGTATCGGGAACACCGGGGAGCTGTTTTTT.

This clone has a single count. This chain connects TRBV5-6 to TRBJ1-6; 9 nucleotides align to TRBD1. Trimming took 3 bases from V and 8 from J; bases not matched to a gene: 9. The germline V gene has CDR1 SGHDT and CDR2 YYEEEE. The CDR3 consists of 16 residues. CDR3 DNA sequence: TGTGCCAGCAGCTCCCTAGGACGACAGGGGGATTCACCCCTCCACTTT. Protein sequence: CASSSLGRQGDSPLHF.

The rearrangement links TRBV6-5 to TRBJ1-5; D remains unclear. Germline V gene sequence: CDR1 MNHEY, CDR2 SVGAGI. V lost 2 bases to trimming and J lost 0 bases, with 8 bases between them. The CDR3 consists of 15 residues. This CDR3 reads CASSYSLHSNQPQHF. Here the CDR3 DNA reads TGTGCCAGCAGTTACAGCTTACATAGCAATCAGCCCCAGCATTTT.